The rows below give T cell receptor beta chains drawn from one sample of a study of blood T cell repertoires in COVID-19. Only in-frame clones appear in the TCRdb table, and some are missing; sequencing was by immunoSEQ multiplex PCR. The profile shows around 75,000 clones, 88% of them singletons. The specimen sequenced was peripheral blood. These receptors originate from a human donor in a cohort sampled during active COVID-19. The CDR3 runs from the conserved cysteine through the conserved F or W. A D gene is named only where the DNA matches it firmly. A row's size may be missing; if present it is once, few, many or a size class.

V	D	size	J	DNA	CDR3
TRBV2	TRBD2	-	TRBJ2-7	TGTGCCAGCAGAAACACGGCTAGCGGATACGAGCAGTACTTC	CASRNTASGYEQYF
TRBV5-1	-	-	TRBJ2-2	TGCGCCAGTTCGACAGTCGATAGCTATCGCACCGGGGAGCTGTTTTTT	CASSTVDSYRTGELFF
TRBV5-1	TRBD2	-	TRBJ2-4	TGCGCCAGCAGCCACCAACGACTAGCGGGGGCCGATATGGCCAAAAACATTCAGTACTTC	CASSHQRLAGADMAKNIQYF
TRBV5-6	TRBD1	few	TRBJ1-4	TGTGCCAGCAGCACCCGACAGGGGGGTATTGAAAAACTGTTTTTT	CASSTRQGGIEKLFF
TRBV2	-	-	TRBJ2-2	TGTGCCAGCAGCGGTACAGAGACCGGGGAGCTGTTTTTT	CASSGTETGELFF
TRBV6-2/TRBV6-3	-	-	TRBJ2-4	TGTGCCAGCAGTTCCCTTCGGTTAACCAAAAACATTCAGTACTTC	CASSSLRLTKNIQYF
TRBV27	TRBD1	once	TRBJ1-4	TGTGCCAGCAGTCCATCCTCCGGGACAGGGTATGAAAAACTGTTTTTT	CASSPSSGTGYEKLFF
TRBV11-2	TRBD2	-	TRBJ2-3	TGTGCCAGCAGCCGAAGCTACGGGACTAGCGGGGGGGCAGATACGCAGTATTTT	CASSRSYGTSGGADTQYF
TRBV7-2	-	-	TRBJ1-2	TGTGCCAGCAGCCCCCCAGGGCTGCAATCCTCCTCTAGCTACACCTTC	CASSPPGLQSSSSYTF
TRBV27	TRBD1	-	TRBJ2-1	TGTGCCAGCAGGCATCCGGGACAGGGTTCAGGTGAGCAGTTCTTC	CASRHPGQGSGEQFF
TRBV6-5	-	-	TRBJ1-5	TGTGCCAGCGCTAGGGACATGAGCAATCAGCCCCAGCATTTT	CASARDMSNQPQHF
TRBV18	TRBD1	-	TRBJ1-1	TGTGCCAGCTCACCAAGAACAGGGGGATTGGGCACTGAAGCTTTCTTT	CASSPRTGGLGTEAFF
TRBV27	-	-	TRBJ1-6	TGTGCCAGCAGTTTAGTCGACATTTCGCCGGATTCACCCCTCCACTTT	CASSLVDISPDSPLHF
TRBV5-8	-	-	TRBJ1-2	TGTGCCAGCAGCTACCCCGGGGGGCGAAACTATGGCTACACCTTC	CASSYPGGRNYGYTF
TRBV19	TRBD2	-	TRBJ2-1	TGTGCCATAGCCCCCCAATTCGACCCCCGGGGGGGCCCGGAGTTCTTC	CAIAPQFDPRGGPEFF
TRBV28	TRBD1	-	TRBJ1-2	TGTGCCAGCAGTTTACGTGACAGGGTTGTCTATGGCTACACCTTC	CASSLRDRVVYGYTF
TRBV3-1/TRBV3-2	-	-	TRBJ2-1	TGTGCCAGCAGCCAATCCTTGGCGGGAGAGCAGTTCTTC	CASSQSLAGEQFF
TRBV29-1	TRBD1	-	TRBJ2-2	TGCAGCGTTGGGACAGGGGGCGACACCGGGGAGCTGTTTTTT	CSVGTGGDTGELFF
TRBV23-1	-	-	TRBJ2-5	TGCGCCAGCTCCCCCATGCAACAGGGCGCAACATGGGGGACCCAGTACTTC	CASSPMQQGATWGTQYF
TRBV19	TRBD1	-	TRBJ2-3	TGTGCCAGTAGTACCCTTAGACAGGGACAGGGAGATACGCAGTATTTT	CASSTLRQGQGDTQYF
TRBV7-9	TRBD1	few	TRBJ2-7	TGTGCCAGCAGCTTCCTACCGGGGACAGGGGTCCCCGAGCAGTACTTC	CASSFLPGTGVPEQYF
TRBV6-5	TRBD1	-	TRBJ2-3	TGTGCCAGCAGTTACACCCGCCGGACAGGGGCGGGTACGCAGTATTTT	CASSYTRRTGAGTQYF
TRBV4-1	TRBD1	-	TRBJ2-5	TGCGCCAGCAGCCAAGCTTTGAGGGGGCGGCAAGAGACCCAGTACTTC	CASSQALRGRQETQYF
TRBV25-1	TRBD1	-	TRBJ2-7	TGTGCCAGCAGCTGGACAGGGGACAACGAGCAGTACTTC	CASSWTGDNEQYF
TRBV19	-	-	TRBJ1-2	TGTGCCAGTAGTACTGGGGGACATAACTATGGCTACACCTTC	CASSTGGHNYGYTF
TRBV30	TRBD2	-	TRBJ2-7	TGTGCCTGGAAAGAGGCGGGGGGGCCTCTATTCGTCTACGAGCAGTACTTC	CAWKEAGGPLFVYEQYF
TRBV2	-	-	TRBJ2-1	TGTGCCAGCTCAACCGGGCAGGGTCCCTACAATGAGCAGTTCTTC	CASSTGQGPYNEQFF
TRBV4-1	TRBD2	-	TRBJ2-1	TGCGCCAGCTCCCCTAGCGGATCACGCGTCGGTGAGCAGTTCTTC	CASSPSGSRVGEQFF
TRBV3-1/TRBV3-2	TRBD1	-	TRBJ1-2	TGTGCCAGCAGCCGCGGACAGGGAAACTATGGCTACACCTTC	CASSRGQGNYGYTF
TRBV5-1	TRBD1	-	TRBJ2-3	TGCGCCAGCAGTCAGGTACAGGGGGCAGGCACAGATACGCAGTATTTT	CASSQVQGAGTDTQYF
TRBV2	-	-	TRBJ2-1	TGTGCCAGCAGTGAAGCGCTAGGAGTCTACAATGAGCAGTTCTTC	CASSEALGVYNEQFF
TRBV7-2	-	-	TRBJ2-7	TGTGCCAGCAGCTTAGCCCTAGTGGGCTACGAGCAGTACTTC	CASSLALVGYEQYF
TRBV6-2/TRBV6-3	TRBD2	-	TRBJ2-7	TGTGCCAGCAGTTACGGCTCGGCGGGGGTCTCCTACGAGCAGTACTTC	CASSYGSAGVSYEQYF
TRBV6-2/TRBV6-3	TRBD1	-	TRBJ1-1	TGTGCCAGCAGTTTGGGACAGGTTCGCAACACTGAAGCTTTCTTT	CASSLGQVRNTEAFF
TRBV18	-	-	TRBJ1-1	TGTGCCAGCTCACCCGGGAACACTGAAGCTTTCTTT	CASSPGNTEAFF
TRBV19	TRBD2	-	TRBJ2-3	TGTGCCAGTGGGCCGGGACTAGCGGGCCACACAGATACGCAGTATTTT	CASGPGLAGHTDTQYF
TRBV6-5	TRBD1	-	TRBJ2-2	TGTGCCAGCAGGCGACAGGGGGCGAGCACCGGGGAGCTGTTTTTT	CASRRQGASTGELFF
TRBV9	-	-	TRBJ1-4	TGTGCCAGCAGCGGCCGTGGAGGTAATGAAAAACTGTTTTTT	CASSGRGGNEKLFF
TRBV4-1	TRBD1	-	TRBJ1-2	TGCGCCAGCAGCCTCGGGACAGGGTTATATGGCTACACCTTC	CASSLGTGLYGYTF
TRBV29-1	TRBD1	-	TRBJ2-3	TGCAGCGTTGGACAGGGAACAGATACGCAGTATTTT	CSVGQGTDTQYF
TRBV5-1	TRBD1	once	TRBJ2-1	TGCGCCAGCAGCTTGGGAGGGGGCAGCTCCTACAATGAGCAGTTCTTC	CASSLGGGSSYNEQFF
TRBV29-1	TRBD1	-	TRBJ1-5	TGCAGCGTTAGTTCCGCAGGGGGTAATCAGCCCCAGCATTTT	CSVSSAGGNQPQHF
TRBV10-1	-	few	TRBJ2-1	TGCGCCAGCAGTGCCCTAAATTCCTACAATGAGCAGTTCTTC	CASSALNSYNEQFF
TRBV5-5	-	-	TRBJ2-7	TGTGCCAGCAGCTTGGCCGGGTCCAACGAGCAGTACTTC	CASSLAGSNEQYF
TRBV5-4	TRBD2	-	TRBJ2-3	TGTGCCAGCAGCTTGGGGGGGACTAGCGGGAGTAGGGATACGCAGTATTTT	CASSLGGTSGSRDTQYF
TRBV7-9	-	few	TRBJ1-3	TGTGCCAACGCTGCCCTGGGTGGGCTTGGAAACACCATATATTTT	CANAALGGLGNTIYF
TRBV28	TRBD2	-	TRBJ2-1	TGTGCCAGCGGTAGCGGGGTACATGAGCAGTTCTTC	CASGSGVHEQFF
TRBV5-4	TRBD1	-	TRBJ1-2	TGTGCCAGCAGCTTGGGAGGGGGCGCGGGATATGGCTACACCTTC	CASSLGGGAGYGYTF
TRBV7-2	TRBD2	-	TRBJ2-7	TGTGCCAGCAGCTTAAGCGCTAGCGGGGGGTACGAGCAGTACTTC	CASSLSASGGYEQYF
TRBV7-7	TRBD1	-	TRBJ2-5	TGTGCCAGCAGCTCCGGCCGGACAGGGGGCCAAGAGACCCAGTACTTC	CASSSGRTGGQETQYF
TRBV5-1	TRBD2	-	TRBJ2-1	TGCGCCAGCAGCTTGGGAGCGGGGGGCTACAATGAGCAGTTCTTC	CASSLGAGGYNEQFF
TRBV20-1	-	-	TRBJ1-1	TGCAGTGCTAGTTCCCCGACAGGCATGAACACTGAAGCTTTCTTT	CSASSPTGMNTEAFF
TRBV10-3	TRBD1	-	TRBJ1-1	TGTGCCATCAGTATGGGACAGGGGCTAAGTAACACTGAAGCTTTCTTT	CAISMGQGLSNTEAFF
TRBV7-9	TRBD2	once	TRBJ2-5	TGTGCCAGCAGCTTAGCGCGGGGACGGGGGGGAGAGACCCAGTACTTC	CASSLARGRGGETQYF
TRBV29-1	-	few	TRBJ2-3	TGCAGCGTTGAAACTGGGCGGGTTACGCAGTATTTT	CSVETGRVTQYF
TRBV5-1	TRBD2	-	TRBJ2-4	TGCGCCAGCAGCTTGGTCGGTAGCGGGAGTGGGGACATTCAGTACTTC	CASSLVGSGSGDIQYF
TRBV6-5	-	few	TRBJ1-1	TGTGCCAGCAGTTATGAAGGGGCGCGGAACACTGAAGCTTTCTTT	CASSYEGARNTEAFF
TRBV28	TRBD1	-	TRBJ1-5	TGTGCCAGCAGACGCCGGGACAGGCCCAATCAGCCCCAGCATTTT	CASRRRDRPNQPQHF